The rows below give T cell receptor beta chains drawn from one sample of a study of blood T cells in healthy people across ages. TCRdb used MiXCR to reprocess the 5' RACE reads, holding one entry per CDR3 protein. The sample holds approximately 800,000 distinct CDR3 sequences, less than 80% seen once. Input material: blood. Source of these receptors: a man younger than 40 in good health. Each CDR3 is given without its conserved first and last residue. Fields, in order: CDR3 length, V gene, CDR3 protein.

13 | TRBV7-2 | ASSFGLADYNEQF
14 | TRBV12-3/TRBV12-4 | ASTLGTASYNSPLH
14 | TRBV7-3 | ASSSRVGTGNNEQF
16 | TRBV20-1 | SARGLAGGTVEQETRY
14 | TRBV7-9 | ASSLRLAGYNNEQF
13 | TRBV9 | ASSVGDAGYYEQY
11 | TRBV7-2 | ASSPGPLNEQF
9 | TRBV29-1 | SVVWGKFQH
17 | TRBV4-3 | ASSQASKVVSVVYTEAF
15 | TRBV7-9 | ASSPAGILFGANVLT
13 | TRBV6-2/TRBV6-3 | ASIQGGTGDYGYT
15 | TRBV2 | ASRKPPGQERYNEQF
12 | TRBV7-9 | ASSFGTLWGGYT
13 | TRBV6-5 | ASRLSGGSPYEQY
12 | TRBV29-1 | SVDLAGANYGYT
14 | TRBV15 | ATSSRLAGELGAQY
13 | TRBV7-9 | ASSLDPGPADGYT
13 | TRBV6-2/TRBV6-3 | ASSQRTSGQNIQY
12 | TRBV20-1 | SALTGTSGNEQF
15 | TRBV7-2 | ASSLGLRRGIQETQY
15 | TRBV5-1 | ASSPQKTGSNTGELF
13 | TRBV4-3 | ASSLDETGAYRAF
13 | TRBV28 | ASIRDNSGANVLT
12 | TRBV29-1 | SVEGDREKDEQF
12 | TRBV29-1 | SVGVRGGPYEQY
15 | TRBV7-3 | ASSRLGTSQLINEQF
11 | TRBV4-3 | ASSQRSTDTQY
13 | TRBV20-1 | SARLLRPLSHEQY
14 | TRBV3-1 | ASSPRTRQNYYEQY
13 | TRBV7-9 | ASSLTGGNYNEQF
13 | TRBV6-4 | ASSEEIVGVHTQY
10 | TRBV20-1 | SARDEGNEQY
9 | TRBV7-9 | ASSLSSEQY
12 | TRBV28 | ASSLVQENTEAF
14 | TRBV20-1 | SASDRALSGANVLT
14 | TRBV21-1 | ASSKCPPKGSNEQY
11 | TRBV30 | ACRGGGANEQF
16 | TRBV6-5 | ASSYSIRESSYNSPLH
15 | TRBV7-9 | ASSEIGRETYPTEAF
12 | TRBV25-1 | ASQGDRVTYEQY
8 | TRBV2 | ASSENGYT